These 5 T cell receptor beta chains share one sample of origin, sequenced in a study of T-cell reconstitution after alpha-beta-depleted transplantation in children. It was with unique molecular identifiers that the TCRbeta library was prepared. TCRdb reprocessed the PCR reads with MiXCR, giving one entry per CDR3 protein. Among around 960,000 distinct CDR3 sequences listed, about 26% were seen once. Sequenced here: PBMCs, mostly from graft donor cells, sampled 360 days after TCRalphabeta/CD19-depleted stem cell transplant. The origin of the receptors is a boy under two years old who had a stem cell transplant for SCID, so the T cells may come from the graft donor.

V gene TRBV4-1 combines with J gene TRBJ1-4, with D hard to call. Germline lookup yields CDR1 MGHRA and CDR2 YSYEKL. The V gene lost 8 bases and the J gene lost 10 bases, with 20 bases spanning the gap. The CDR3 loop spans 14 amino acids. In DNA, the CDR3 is TGCGCCAGCGGTACAGTTCGGGGTGTCGGAAAACTGTTTTTT. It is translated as CASGTVRGVGKLFF.

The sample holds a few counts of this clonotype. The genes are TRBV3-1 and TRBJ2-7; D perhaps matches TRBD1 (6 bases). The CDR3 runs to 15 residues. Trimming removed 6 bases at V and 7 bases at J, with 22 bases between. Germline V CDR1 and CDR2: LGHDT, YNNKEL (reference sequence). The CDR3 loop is CASSSSRVKGGEQYF. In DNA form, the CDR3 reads TGTGCCAGCAGTTCCTCCAGGGTGAAAGGGGGAGAGCAGTACTTC.

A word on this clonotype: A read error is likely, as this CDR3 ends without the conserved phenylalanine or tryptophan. Written as DNA, the CDR3 is TGTGCCAGCAGTTACCACAGGGAGATGCCCCAGCATTGT. It specifies CASSYHREMPQHC. J is TRBJ1-5 and V is TRBV12-3 or TRBV12-4; weak D call: TRBD1 (6 bases). The CDR3 runs to 13 residues. Trimming took off 4 bases at V and 9 bases at J, with 13 bases between the two ends.

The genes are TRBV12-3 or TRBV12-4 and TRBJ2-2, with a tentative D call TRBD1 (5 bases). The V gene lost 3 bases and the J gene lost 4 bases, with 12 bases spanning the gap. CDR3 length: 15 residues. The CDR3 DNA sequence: TGTGCCAGCAGTTTGGGGCAGGCGGTCACCGGGGAGCTGTTTTTT. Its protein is CASSLGQAVTGELFF.

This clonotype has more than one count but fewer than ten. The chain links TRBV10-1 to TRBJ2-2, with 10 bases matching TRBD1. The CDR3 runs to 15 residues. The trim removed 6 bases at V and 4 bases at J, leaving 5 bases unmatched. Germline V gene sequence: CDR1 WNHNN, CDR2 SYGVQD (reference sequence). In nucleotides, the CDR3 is TGCGCCAGCAGACCAGGGACAGGGGCCACCGGGGAGCTGTTTTTT. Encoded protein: CASRPGTGATGELFF.